The sequence of this TCR beta chain was determined in a study of Tregs in tolerant kidney transplant recipients. The CDR3 is 15 amino acids. Germline-derived CDR1 and CDR2 are SEHNR and FQNEAQ (reference sequence). Trimming removed 2 bases at V and 3 bases at J, with 13 bases between. The assay was immunoSEQ multiplex PCR, and TCRdb's table has in-frame clones only and misses some. The data hold about 46,000 clones, with less than 95% observed a single time. This clone was found a few times. The material sequenced was Tregs from blood. The chain links TRBV7-9 to TRBJ1-1; D gene unclear. This clonotype originated in a human donor in good health. Here the CDR3 reads CASSLSLGVDTEAFF. CDR3 bases: TGTGCCAGCAGCTTATCGCTTGGGGTGGACACTGAAGCTTTCTTT.